This T cell receptor (beta chain) appears in the sequencing data of a study of control samples from healthy donors and cancer patients. Clones were read by immunoSEQ multiplex PCR, and TCRdb kept only the in-frame ones, dropping some. The sample lists under 450,000 clones, 75% to 95% occurring once. The CDR3 extends over 16 amino acids. Germline V gives CDR1 MDHEN, CDR2 SYDVKM. The V and J ends lost 4 bases and 3 bases, in that order; junction bases with no gene match: 9. The sequence derives from a man in his forties with head and neck cancer. This chain uses TRBV28 with TRBJ2-7, with 10 bases fitting TRBD1. Sequencing was done on a sample of PBMCs. CDR3 bases: TGTGCCAGCAGTTACAGACAGGGGGCGATTGGCTACGAGCAGTACTTC. This encodes CASSYRQGAIGYEQYF.